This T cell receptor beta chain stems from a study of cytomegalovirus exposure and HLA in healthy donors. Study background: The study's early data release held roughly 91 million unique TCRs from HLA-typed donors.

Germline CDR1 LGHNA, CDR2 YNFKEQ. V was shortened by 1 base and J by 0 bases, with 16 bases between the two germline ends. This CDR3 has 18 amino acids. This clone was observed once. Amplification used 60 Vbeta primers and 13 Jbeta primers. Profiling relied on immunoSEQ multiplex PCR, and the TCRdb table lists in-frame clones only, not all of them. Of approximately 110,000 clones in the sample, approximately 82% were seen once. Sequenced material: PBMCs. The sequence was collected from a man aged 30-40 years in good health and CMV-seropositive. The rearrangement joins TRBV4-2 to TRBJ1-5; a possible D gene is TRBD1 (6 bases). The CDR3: CASSQVKSGAHSNQPQHF. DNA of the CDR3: TGTGCCAGCAGCCAAGTCAAGTCAGGGGCGCATAGCAATCAGCCCCAGCATTTT.